There are a few counts of the clone carrying this T cell receptor (beta chain). Its antigen remains unknown. The sample belongs to a study of CD8 T cells in ankylosing spondylitis. Study results and limitations: Prior literature has documented some motif variants in synovial fluid and blood from reactive arthritis. Significant enrichment of disease-linked clones was reportedly seen in matched ankylosing spondylitis synovial fluid. It appeared that ankylosing spondylitis blood was characterized by a TCR beta motif of several highly homologous variants. CD8+ by phenotype, disease-linked clones were relatively rare in peripheral blood.

The germline V and J ends were trimmed by 6 bases and 3 bases, with 11 bases remaining between them. CDR3 length equals 12 residues. Germline V gene lookup returns CDR1 DFQATT and CDR2 SNEGSKA (reference sequence). With molecular barcodes, quantitative 5'-RACE was used to make the TCR beta libraries. From the 5' RACE reads, TCRdb called clonotypes with MiXCR, one entry per CDR3 protein. The repertoire holds around 540,000 distinct CDR3 sequences, with roughly an eighth as singletons. This TCR was recovered from a male donor with ankylosing spondylitis. The sequencing sample was made of blood, either unsorted or a sorted T cell fraction (not recorded which). V gene TRBV20-1 combines with J gene TRBJ2-5; D perhaps matches TRBD2 (6 bases). In DNA form, the CDR3 reads TGCAGTGCCGCGGGGTACAAAGAGACCCAGTACTTC. Amino acids: CSAAGYKETQYF.